The 11 T cell receptor beta chains in this list originate from one sample, sequenced in a study of T cell repertoires in cytomegalovirus infection. One entry per CDR3 protein results from TCRdb running MiXCR on the reads. The sample holds more than 500,000 distinct CDR3 sequences, 15% to 20% seen once. Sequenced input: CD8+ T cells from PBMCs. The receptors stem from a human donor in good health (CMV status not recorded). Some clones in this sample may be carry-over from other donors' samples.

This clonotype has at least ten counts. V is TRBV12-3 or TRBV12-4 and J is TRBJ2-5; D may be TRBD1 or TRBD2 (7 bases each). This CDR3 contains 16 residues. Trimming shortened V by 6 bases and J by 5 bases, and 22 bases separated the two germline ends. This CDR3 reads CASSDSGGGYSETQYF. The CDR3 DNA follows: TGTGCCAGCAGCGACTCAGGGGGGGGCTATAGTGAGACCCAGTACTTC.

This clonotype has at least ten counts. This sequence joins TRBV12-3 or TRBV12-4 and TRBJ2-5, with TRBD1 as a possible D gene (5 bases). The length of the CDR3 is 13 residues. The V end lost 6 bases, the J end lost 7 bases, and 15 bases lay between the germline ends. The CDR3 region is CASSRDSTRTQYF. The CDR3 nucleotides read TGTGCCAGCAGCCGCGACAGTACGAGGACCCAGTACTTC.

A remark on this clonotype: Here the CDR3 omits its conserved ending phenylalanine or tryptophan, so a read error is the likely source. The chain uses TRBV7-9 and TRBJ2-7; 7 bases align to TRBD1. The CDR3 spans 12 residues. The junction had 4 bases not matched to a gene; V was cut back by 5 bases and J by 6 bases. CDR1 SEHNR and CDR2 FQNEAQ come from the germline V gene (reference sequence). CDR3 region: CASSLTGSEQYL. CDR3 DNA sequence: TGTGCCAGCAGCCTGACAGGGAGCGAGCAGTACTTA.

This clonotype was detected ten times or more. This sequence joins TRBV6-5 and TRBJ1-6; tentatively, D is TRBD1 (5 bases). This CDR3 has 15 residues. CDR1 MNHEY and CDR2 SVGAGI come from the germline V gene. V was clipped by 2 bases and J by 7 bases, with 12 bases between them. CDR3 in amino acids: CASSYVAGTNSPLHF. The CDR3 DNA is TGTGCCAGCAGTTACGTGGCAGGGACGAATTCACCCCTCCACTTT.

This chain connects TRBV9 to TRBJ2-4, with D possibly TRBD2 on 5 matching bases. The V gene lost 3 bases and the J gene lost 1 base, with 11 bases spanning the gap. Looked up from germline, CDR1 is SGDLS and CDR2 is YYNGEE. This CDR3 has 15 amino acids. In nucleotides, the CDR3 is TGTGCCAGCAGCGGGGCGGGCTTTGCCAAAAACATTCAGTACTTC. It codes for CASSGAGFAKNIQYF.

This clonotype was counted ten times or more. This chain connects TRBV11-2 to TRBJ2-2; 7 bases match TRBD1. CDR1 SGHAT and CDR2 FQNNGV come from the germline V gene. V lost 5 bases, J lost 2 bases, and 8 bases stayed unmatched. The CDR3 is 16 amino acids. CDR3 DNA sequence: TGTGCCAGCAGCCCTCCGGACAGGATAAACACCGGGGAGCTGTTTTTT. This translates into CASSPPDRINTGELFF. The variable domain in full, completed from reference TRBV11-2 and TRBJ2-2, reads EAGVAQSPRYKIIEKRQSVAFWCNPISGHATLYWYQQILGQGPKLLIQFQNNGVVDDSQLPKDRFSAERLKGVDSTLKIQPAKLEDSAVYLCASSPPDRINTGELFFGEGSRLTVL.

The V and J genes are TRBV24-1 and TRBJ2-3, with a weak D call TRBD2 (6 bases). Germline assignment: CDR1 KGHDR and CDR2 SFDVKD. Trimming removed 0 bases from V and 7 bases from J, with 7 bases in between. CDR3 length: 13 residues. CDR3 sequence reads: CATSDLAGYTQYF. CDR3 DNA: TGTGCCACCAGTGATTTGGCGGGATATACGCAGTATTTT.

This clonotype was seen a handful of times. This rearrangement joins TRBV12-3 or TRBV12-4 to TRBJ2-7, with TRBD1 as a possible D gene (5 bases). This CDR3 contains 14 residues. V gave up 6 bases and J gave up 3 bases, with 15 bases separating them. CDR3 sequence (DNA): TGTGCCAGCAGCCAAAGTGGGGCTAACTACGAGCAGTACTTC. Translating gives CASSQSGANYEQYF.

This clonotype was observed a handful of times. This chain uses TRBV5-4 with TRBJ2-5; tentative D call: TRBD1 (6 bases). Germline CDR1 is SGHNT and CDR2 is YYREEE (reference sequence). The CDR3 runs to 13 residues. Deletions cut 4 bases from V and 2 bases from J, with 9 bases between. CDR3: CASSPQGQETQYF. Written as DNA, the CDR3 is TGTGCCAGCAGCCCTCAGGGGCAAGAGACCCAGTACTTC.

This clonotype has only a few counts. The V call is TRBV10-3, the J call TRBJ2-7, with D perhaps matching TRBD1 (6 bases). CDR1 and CDR2 (germline): ENHRY, SYGVKD. Trimming left V 5 bases short and J 2 bases short, with 13 bases between. This CDR3 spans 14 amino acids. The CDR3 region is CAISNLDSTYEQYF. The CDR3 DNA sequence: TGTGCCATCAGTAATTTGGACAGCACCTACGAGCAGTACTTC.

The chain uses TRBV5-1 and TRBJ2-7; TRBD1 matches at 10 bases. V shed 5 bases and J 5 bases; nucleotides not matched to a gene: 10. Looked up from germline, CDR1 is SGHRS and CDR2 is YFSETQ. The CDR3 is 15 amino acids. The CDR3 DNA sequence: TGCGCCAGCAGTCTCTTCGGGACAGGGGTCCACGAGCAGTACTTC. This encodes CASSLFGTGVHEQYF.